These 17 T cell receptor beta chains originate from one sample sequenced in a study of CD8+ T cells in alopecia areata. Extraction of RNA preceded its reverse transcription into cDNA, which served as the sequencing template. The repertoire was sequenced with immunoSEQ multiplex PCR; TCRdb's copy has only in-frame clones and lacks some. The sample has around 98,000 clones, roughly 47% seen once. The source material was CD4+ T cells sorted from blood. The receptor source for this set is a human donor with alopecia areata.

This clone was recorded a few times. CDR3 amino acids: CASSKAGNSTYEQYF. DNA of the CDR3: TGTGCCAGCAGCAAAGCCGGCAACAGTACCTACGAGCAGTACTTC. This chain uses TRBV21-1 with TRBJ2-7; the table's D call of TRBD1 was not tested on the DNA. TRBV21-1 is noted as a pseudogene. The CDR3 loop spans 15 amino acids.

The V call is TRBV29-1, the J call TRBJ2-1; perhaps TRBD1 as D (5 bases). Germline CDR1 SQVTM, CDR2 ANQGSEA. V was shortened by 1 base and J by 2 bases, with 9 bases between the two germline ends. This CDR3 is 14 amino acids long. DNA of the CDR3: TGCAGCGTTGAAGGCAGGGTGACCTACAATGAGCAGTTCTTC. This sequence encodes CSVEGRVTYNEQFF.

The chain joins TRBV7-9 to TRBJ1-6, with 12 bases matching TRBD1. V was clipped by 0 bases and J by 9 bases; unmatched bases: 6. This CDR3 has 17 residues. Germline V gives CDR1 SEHNR, CDR2 FQNEAQ (reference sequence). As DNA, the CDR3 is TGTGCCAGCAGCTTAGCCGGGACAGGGGGCGTTGGTTCACCCCTCCACTTT. This codes for CASSLAGTGGVGSPLHF.

The V call is TRBV7-2, the J call TRBJ2-7; no clear D gene. The germline gives CDR1 SGHTA, CDR2 FQGNSA. Trimming removed 5 bases at V and 5 bases at J, with 7 bases between. The CDR3 extends over 11 amino acids. The CDR3 bases are TGTGCCAGCAGCCCACAACACGAGCAGTACTTC. It specifies CASSPQHEQYF.

The CDR3 DNA reads as TGCAGCGTTGACGCGCGGGACGGCTACGAGCAGTACTTC. It specifies CSVDARDGYEQYF. This sequence joins TRBV29-1 and TRBJ2-7; TRBD2 is a possible D gene (6 bases). V dropped 3 bases and J dropped 3 bases, with 12 bases sitting between them. Germline V lookup: CDR1 SQVTM, CDR2 ANQGSEA. This CDR3 has 13 amino acids.

This chain connects TRBV30 to TRBJ1-5, with a possible D match to TRBD1 (5 bases). V lost 3 bases, J lost 2 bases, and 14 bases lay in between. Germline V gene lookup returns CDR1 GTSNPN and CDR2 SVGIG (reference sequence). The CDR3 consists of 15 residues. The CDR3 reads CAWRQEGLGNQPQHF. Written as DNA, the CDR3 is TGTGCCTGGAGGCAGGAGGGGCTGGGCAATCAGCCCCAGCATTTT.

This clone appeared a few times. The V gene is TRBV6-1, the J gene TRBJ2-2; perhaps TRBD1 as D (5 bases). Germline V gene lookup returns CDR1 MNHNS and CDR2 SASEGT. The V end lost 1 base, the J end lost 1 base, and 10 bases lay between the germline ends. The CDR3 spans 16 residues. The CDR3 reads CASSEVQGWNTGELFF. In DNA, the CDR3 is TGTGCCAGCAGTGAAGTCCAGGGTTGGAACACCGGGGAGCTGTTTTTT.

This clone was seen a handful of times. V gene TRBV30 combines with J gene TRBJ2-1; TRBD1 aligns across 7 bases. The CDR3 has 13 residues. The V gene's germline CDR1 is GTSNPN and CDR2 SVGIG (reference sequence). Unmatched junction bases numbered 6, after V lost 0 bases and J lost 10 bases. CDR3 bases: TGTGCCTGGAGTGTAAGGGCAGGGGGAGAGCAGTTCTTC. This codes for CAWSVRAGGEQFF.

This clone was recorded a few times. V is TRBV29-1 and J is TRBJ1-1, with a possible D match to TRBD1 (5 bases). V was clipped by 3 bases and J by 2 bases, with 13 bases between them. The CDR3 extends over 14 amino acids. Germline loops: CDR1 SQVTM, CDR2 ANQGSEA. The CDR3 reads CSVDGGRDNTEAFF. The CDR3 DNA sequence: TGCAGCGTTGATGGGGGGAGGGATAACACTGAAGCTTTCTTT.

This clone was seen only a few times. CDR3 bases: TGTGCCAGCAGTTTGCTAGCGGGAGCTGGGGAGCAGTACTTC. Translating it yields CASSLLAGAGEQYF. The V gene is TRBV28, the J gene TRBJ2-7; TRBD2 aligns across 10 bases. Germline V gene sequence: CDR1 MDHEN, CDR2 SYDVKM. This CDR3 contains 14 residues. V lost 3 bases, J lost 7 bases, and 6 bases stayed unmatched.

This clone was recorded a few times. The chain is built from TRBV28 and TRBJ2-7; a possible D gene is TRBD2 (5 bases). V lost 7 bases, J lost 2 bases, and 12 bases lay in between. The germline gives CDR1 MDHEN, CDR2 SYDVKM. The CDR3 consists of 13 residues. The CDR3 reads CASTPGRAYEQYF. The CDR3 nucleotides are TGTGCCAGCACCCCGGGAAGGGCCTACGAGCAGTACTTC. Complete variable domain (other parts from reference TRBV28 and TRBJ2-7): DVKVTQSSRYLVKRTGEKVFLECVQDMDHENMFWYRQDPGLGLRLIYFSYDVKMKEKGDIPEGYSVSREKKERFSLILESASTNQTSMYLCASTPGRAYEQYFGPGTRLTVT.

V usage is TRBV29-1 and J usage is TRBJ1-2; D ambiguous. The V gene's germline CDR1 is SQVTM and CDR2 ANQGSEA. V was clipped by 6 bases and J by 2 bases, with 16 bases between them. The CDR3 loop spans 14 amino acids. Here the CDR3 reads CSVAGVIRNYGYTF. The CDR3 DNA reads as TGCAGCGTGGCCGGGGTAATCCGCAACTATGGCTACACCTTC. Filled out from reference TRBV29-1 and TRBJ1-2, the complete variable domain reads SAVISQKPSRDICQRGTSLTIQCQVDSQVTMMFWYRQQPGQSLTLIATANQGSEATYESGFVIDKFPISRPNLTFSTLTVSNMSPEDSSIYLCSVAGVIRNYGYTFGSGTRLTVV.

The J gene is TRBJ2-3, the V gene TRBV29-1; D is uncertain. CDR1 SQVTM and CDR2 ANQGSEA come from the germline V gene. Trimming cost V 7 bases and J 2 bases, with 13 bases left between them. CDR3 length: 13 residues. The CDR3: CSACLDLTDTQYF. As DNA, the CDR3 is TGCAGCGCCTGCTTAGACCTCACAGATACGCAGTATTTT.

V gene TRBV30 combines with J gene TRBJ2-3; no firm D call. Between the trimmed V and J ends, which lost 4 bases and 6 bases, there was a span of 14 bases. The germline CDR1 and CDR2 sequences are GTSNPN and SVGIG (reference sequence). The CDR3 loop spans 13 amino acids. CDR3 protein: CAWKPGSLDTQYF. In DNA form, the CDR3 reads TGTGCCTGGAAGCCCGGTTCTCTGGATACGCAGTATTTT. The full variable domain, rest sourced from reference TRBV30 and TRBJ2-3, is SQTIHQWPATLVQPVGSPLSLECTVEGTSNPNLYWYRQAAGRGLQLLFYSVGIGQISSEVPQNLSASRPQDRQFILSSKKLLLSDSGFYLCAWKPGSLDTQYFGPGTRLTVL.

The gene calls are TRBV28 and TRBJ2-7; D is uncertain. CDR3 length: 15 residues. The V end was cut by 3 bases, the J end by 0 bases, with 12 bases between. Germline assignment: CDR1 MDHEN and CDR2 SYDVKM. The CDR3 region is CASSLENRHSYEQYF. In DNA, the CDR3 is TGTGCCAGCAGTTTGGAGAACCGCCACTCCTACGAGCAGTACTTC.

The chain has TRBV5-1 and TRBJ2-3; 11 bases agree with TRBD2. Germline lookup yields CDR1 SGHRS and CDR2 YFSETQ. This CDR3 is built from 16 residues. The V and J ends lost 4 bases and 2 bases, in that order; junction bases with no gene match: 6. CDR3: CASSPGLAEDTDTQYF. CDR3 nucleotide sequence: TGCGCCAGCAGCCCGGGACTAGCGGAAGACACAGATACGCAGTATTTT.

CDR3 DNA: TGCGCCAGCAGCTTGGGGAGTTTCGGCGAGACCCAGTACTTC. The encoded protein is CASSLGSFGETQYF. The chain employs TRBV5-1 and TRBJ2-5; no firm D call. The V end was cut by 0 bases, the J end by 5 bases, with 11 bases between. The CDR3 has 14 residues. The germline CDR1 and CDR2 sequences are SGHRS and YFSETQ.